One T cell receptor (beta chain) is described in this entry. What it recognizes is unknown. Primers for the PCR totalled 60 Vbeta and 13 Jbeta. Assay: immunoSEQ multiplex PCR; the TCRdb copy retains only in-frame clones and omits some. The sample consists of over 95,000 clones, around 80% of them appearing once. This entry comes from a study of cytomegalovirus exposure and HLA in healthy donors. About the research overall: Early release data held 75 million to 90 million unique TCRs from HLA-typed donors.

The V gene's germline CDR1 is KGHSH and CDR2 LQKENI. The germline V and J ends were trimmed by 1 base and 0 bases, with 9 bases remaining between them. This CDR3 comprises 15 residues. Study-level points and caveats: It was reported that TCR beta sequences correctly inferred the HLA-A and HLA-B alleles for most subjects. TCR beta V- and J-gene trimming was later associated with a missense DCLRE1C variant. A prior analysis recorded that most TCR beta V segments were productive about 90% or about 30% of the time.

The sequence was collected from a female donor in good health and CMV-seronegative. Sequencing input: PBMCs. The chain has TRBV18 and TRBJ1-2; D gene ambiguous. The CDR3 DNA reads TGTGCCAGCTCACCACTCGAGACAACTAACTATGGCTACACCTTC. Its translation: CASSPLETTNYGYTF.